This T cell receptor beta chain is from a study of PD-L1 blockade in urothelial cancer. The assay was immunoSEQ multiplex PCR, and TCRdb's table has in-frame clones only and misses some. The table has 100,000 to 150,000 clones, about 81% seen once. Noted time point: pretreatment peripheral blood. The source was PBMCs, collected around atezolizumab (anti-PD-L1) treatment. This TCR derives from a man aged 50 to 59 with urothelial cancer.

CDR3 in DNA: TGTGCCATCAGGGGGGCCGGGGTTGAGGGAGAGCAGTACTTC. Residues: CAIRGAGVEGEQYF. V gene TRBV10-3 combines with J gene TRBJ2-7; weak D call: TRBD1 (6 bases). Trimming left V 6 bases short and J 7 bases short, with 19 bases between. CDR1 ENHRY and CDR2 SYGVKD come from the germline V gene. The CDR3 is 14 residues long.